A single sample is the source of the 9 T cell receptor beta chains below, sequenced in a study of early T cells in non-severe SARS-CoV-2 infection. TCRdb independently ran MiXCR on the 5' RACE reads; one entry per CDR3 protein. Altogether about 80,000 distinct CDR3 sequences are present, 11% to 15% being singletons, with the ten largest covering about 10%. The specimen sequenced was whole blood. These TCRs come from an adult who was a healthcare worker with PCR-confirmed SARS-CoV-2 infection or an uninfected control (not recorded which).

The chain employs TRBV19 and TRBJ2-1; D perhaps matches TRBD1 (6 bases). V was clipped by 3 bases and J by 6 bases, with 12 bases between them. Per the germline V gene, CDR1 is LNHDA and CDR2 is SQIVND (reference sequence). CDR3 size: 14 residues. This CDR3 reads CASSIPRTVNEQFF. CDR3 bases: TGTGCCAGTAGTATCCCGCGGACAGTCAATGAGCAGTTCTTC.

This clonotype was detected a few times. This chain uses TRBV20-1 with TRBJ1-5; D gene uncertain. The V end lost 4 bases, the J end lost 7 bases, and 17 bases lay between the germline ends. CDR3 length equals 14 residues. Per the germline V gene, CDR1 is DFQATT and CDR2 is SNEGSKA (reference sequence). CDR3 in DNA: TGCAGTGCTACTGGGAAAGGGTTCGGACAGCCCCAGCATTTT. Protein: CSATGKGFGQPQHF.

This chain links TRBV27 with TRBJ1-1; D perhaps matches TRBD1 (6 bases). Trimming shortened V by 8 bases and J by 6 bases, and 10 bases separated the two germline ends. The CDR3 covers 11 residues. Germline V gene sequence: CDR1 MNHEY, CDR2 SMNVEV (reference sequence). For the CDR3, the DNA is TGTGCCAGCGTTCAGGGGTCTGAAGCTTTCTTT. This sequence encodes CASVQGSEAFF.

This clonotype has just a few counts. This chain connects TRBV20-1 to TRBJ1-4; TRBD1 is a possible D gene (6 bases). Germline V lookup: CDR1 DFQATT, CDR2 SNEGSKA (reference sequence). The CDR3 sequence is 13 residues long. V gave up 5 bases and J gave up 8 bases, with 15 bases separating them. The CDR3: CSASGQTQEKLFF. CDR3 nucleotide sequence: TGCAGTGCTTCCGGACAGACGCAAGAAAAACTGTTTTTT.

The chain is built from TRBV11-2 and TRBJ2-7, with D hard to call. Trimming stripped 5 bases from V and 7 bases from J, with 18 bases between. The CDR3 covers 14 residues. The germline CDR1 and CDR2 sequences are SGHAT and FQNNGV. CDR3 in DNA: TGTGCCAGCAGCCTAATGCCGACGACGCGGGAGCAGTACTTC. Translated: CASSLMPTTREQYF.

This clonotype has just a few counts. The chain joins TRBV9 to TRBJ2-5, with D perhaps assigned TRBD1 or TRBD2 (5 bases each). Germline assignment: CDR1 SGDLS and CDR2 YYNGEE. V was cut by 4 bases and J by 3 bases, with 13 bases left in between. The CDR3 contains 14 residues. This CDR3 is CASSPGAAEETQYF. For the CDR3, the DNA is TGTGCCAGCAGCCCCGGGGCGGCAGAAGAGACCCAGTACTTC.

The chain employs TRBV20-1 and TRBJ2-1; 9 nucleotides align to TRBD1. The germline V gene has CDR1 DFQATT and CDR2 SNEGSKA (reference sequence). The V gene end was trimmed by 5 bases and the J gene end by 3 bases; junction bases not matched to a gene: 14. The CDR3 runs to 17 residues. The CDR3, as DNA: TGCAGTGCTCTCGTCCCGGGACAGGGACAGCGCTACAATGAGCAGTTCTTC. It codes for CSALVPGQGQRYNEQFF.

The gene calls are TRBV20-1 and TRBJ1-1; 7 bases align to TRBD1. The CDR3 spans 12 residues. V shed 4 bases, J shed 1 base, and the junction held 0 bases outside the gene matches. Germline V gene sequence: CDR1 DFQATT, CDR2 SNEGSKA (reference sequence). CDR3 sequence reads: CSANRGNTEAFF. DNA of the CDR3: TGCAGTGCTAACAGGGGGAACACTGAAGCTTTCTTT.

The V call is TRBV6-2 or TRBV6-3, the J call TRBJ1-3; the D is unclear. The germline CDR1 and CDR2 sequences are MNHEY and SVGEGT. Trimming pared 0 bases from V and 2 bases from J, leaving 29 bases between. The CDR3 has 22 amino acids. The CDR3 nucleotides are TGTGCCAGCAGTTACTCGACTCTCCATGACGCAAAGGAACGTCTAGCTGGAAACACCATATATTTT. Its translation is CASSYSTLHDAKERLAGNTIYF.